Below are 5 T cell receptor beta chains sequenced from a single sample in a study of T cells expressing NK-cell markers. Following a re-call of the 5' RACE reads, TCRdb has one entry per CDR3 protein and lacks DNA. Recorded here are roughly 380,000 distinct CDR3 sequences; the top ten clones represent around 4.9%. Sequencing was carried out using blood T cells: a sorted CD56 or NKG2C T cell subset, CD4+ or CD8+ T cells, or bulk PBMC T cells (not recorded which). The origin of the receptors is a man aged 18 to 69 in good health.

V and J are TRBV5-5 and TRBJ1-2; TCRdb picks TRBD1, but there is no DNA to check that call. CDR3 length: 13 amino acids. Germline CDR1 is SGHKS and CDR2 is YYEKEE (reference sequence). CDR3 region: CASSYRANYGYTF.

CDR3: CASSLPIASGTDTQYF. This rearrangement joins TRBV5-1 to TRBJ2-3; there is no DNA to check the TCRdb D call of TRBD2. This CDR3 has 16 amino acids. Germline lookup yields CDR1 SGHRS and CDR2 YFSETQ.

The chain has TRBV20-1 and TRBJ1-1; the D call of TRBD1 rests on TCRdb alone, since no DNA is present to check it. Germline V CDR1 and CDR2: DFQATT, SNEGSKA (reference sequence). The CDR3 runs 15 residues. The CDR3 reads CSASTIRDGNTEAFF.

The V gene is TRBV6-1, the J gene TRBJ1-1. Germline V gene lookup returns CDR1 MNHNS and CDR2 SASEGT. The CDR3 runs to 13 residues. Here the CDR3 reads CASSPGEGRVAFF.

The rearrangement uses TRBV4-2 and TRBJ2-3; TCRdb gives TRBD2 as the D gene, but with no DNA this cannot be confirmed. Germline loops: CDR1 LGHNA, CDR2 YNFKEQ. This CDR3 is 16 amino acids long. This chain's CDR3 is CASSQGLAGGMDTQYF.